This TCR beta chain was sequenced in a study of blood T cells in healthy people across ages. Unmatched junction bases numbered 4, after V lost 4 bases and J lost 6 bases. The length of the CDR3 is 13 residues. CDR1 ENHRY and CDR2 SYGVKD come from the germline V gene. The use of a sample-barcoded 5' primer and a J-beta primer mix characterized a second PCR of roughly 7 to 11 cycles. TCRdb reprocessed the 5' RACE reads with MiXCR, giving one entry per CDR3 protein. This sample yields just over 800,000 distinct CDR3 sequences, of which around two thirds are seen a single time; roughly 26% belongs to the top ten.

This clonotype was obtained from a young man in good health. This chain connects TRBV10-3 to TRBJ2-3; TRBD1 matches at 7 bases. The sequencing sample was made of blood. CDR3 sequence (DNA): TGTGCCATCAGTGGAACAGGGGAGGATACGCAGTATTTT. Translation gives CAISGTGEDTQYF.